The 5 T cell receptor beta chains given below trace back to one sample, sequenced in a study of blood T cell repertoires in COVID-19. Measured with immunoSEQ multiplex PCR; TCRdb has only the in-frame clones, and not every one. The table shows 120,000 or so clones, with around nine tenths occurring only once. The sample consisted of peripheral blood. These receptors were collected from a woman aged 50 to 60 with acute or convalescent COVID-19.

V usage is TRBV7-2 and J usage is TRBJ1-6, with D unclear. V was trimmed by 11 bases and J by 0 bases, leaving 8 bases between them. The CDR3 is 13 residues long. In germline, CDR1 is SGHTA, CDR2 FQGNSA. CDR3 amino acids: CAGGTSYNSPLHF. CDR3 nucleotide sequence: TGTGCCGGCGGCACCTCCTATAATTCACCCCTCCACTTT.

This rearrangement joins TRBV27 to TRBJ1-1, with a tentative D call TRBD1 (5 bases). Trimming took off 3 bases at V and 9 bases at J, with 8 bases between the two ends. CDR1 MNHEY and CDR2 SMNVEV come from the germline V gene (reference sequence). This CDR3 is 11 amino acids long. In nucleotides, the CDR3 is TGTGCCAGCAGTTTGGGGACTCAAGCTTTCTTT. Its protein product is CASSLGTQAFF.

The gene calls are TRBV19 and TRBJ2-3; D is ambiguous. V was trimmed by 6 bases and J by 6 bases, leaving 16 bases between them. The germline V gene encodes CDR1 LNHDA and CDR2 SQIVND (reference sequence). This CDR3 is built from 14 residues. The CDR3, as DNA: TGTGCCAGTAGGCCATACGCGATAGCCGATACGCAGTATTTT. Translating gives CASRPYAIADTQYF.

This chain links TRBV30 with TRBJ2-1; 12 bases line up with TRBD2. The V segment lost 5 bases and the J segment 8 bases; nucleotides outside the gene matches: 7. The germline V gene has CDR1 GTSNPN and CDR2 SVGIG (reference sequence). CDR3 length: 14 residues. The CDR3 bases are TGTGCCTGGTCCGGACTAGCGGGGTGGGATGAGCAGTTCTTC. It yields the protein CAWSGLAGWDEQFF. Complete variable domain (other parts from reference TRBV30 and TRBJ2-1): SQTIHQWPATLVQPVGSPLSLECTVEGTSNPNLYWYRQAAGRGLQLLFYSVGIGQISSEVPQNLSASRPQDRQFILSSKKLLLSDSGFYLCAWSGLAGWDEQFFGPGTRLTVL.

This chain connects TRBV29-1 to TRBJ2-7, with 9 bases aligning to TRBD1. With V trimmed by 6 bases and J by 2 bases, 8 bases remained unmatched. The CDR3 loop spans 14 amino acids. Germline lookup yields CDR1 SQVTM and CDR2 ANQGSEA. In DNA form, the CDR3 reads TGCAGCGTATTTGGGGGACAGGGCACCTACGAGCAGTACTTC. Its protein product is CSVFGGQGTYEQYF.